These T cell receptor beta chains were read from a single sample in a study of T cell repertoires in cytomegalovirus infection. TCRdb re-called the reads through MiXCR, storing one row per CDR3 protein. The profile shows hundreds of thousands of distinct CDR3 sequences, about 28% of them singletons. The antigens for these receptors are not known. The specimen comprised cultured PBMCs, sampled from culture after CMV antigen stimulation. The receptors were gathered from a human donor in good health (CMV status not recorded). Some clones in this sample may be carry-over from other donors' samples. CDR3s include the opening cysteine and the closing phenylalanine or tryptophan. A D gene is named only where the DNA matches it firmly.

TRBV10-3	TRBJ2-1	.	CAISHGATSSYNEQFF
TRBV7-2	TRBJ2-2	TRBD2	CASSFRLAVSTGELFF
TRBV7-8	TRBJ1-5	.	CASSTRRGNQPQHF
TRBV5-6	TRBJ2-7	TRBD1	CASSLGGQIYEQYF
TRBV19	TRBJ1-1	.	CASSIAIAGANTEAFF
TRBV7-2	TRBJ1-4	.	CASSFQGRREEKLFF
TRBV27	TRBJ1-1	.	CASSPGGSWTEAFF
TRBV12-3/TRBV12-4	TRBJ1-2	.	CASSPILILRNYGYTF
TRBV5-6	TRBJ1-2	.	CASTQRDRGQFGYTF
TRBV5-3	TRBJ1-2	.	CASSFFLQGGAGYTF
TRBV15	TRBJ2-7	.	CATSRDRKNEQYF
TRBV12-3/TRBV12-4	TRBJ2-1	.	CASSSRDRVGEQFF
TRBV20-1	TRBJ1-1	.	CSARASDTEAFF
TRBV7-9	TRBJ2-3	.	CASSLAAGPTDTQYF
TRBV7-3	TRBJ2-1	.	CASSPQLSSYNEQFF
TRBV5-1	TRBJ2-1	.	CASSLGSMGSNEQFF
TRBV5-1	TRBJ2-5	.	CASSVQDYETQYF
TRBV12-3/TRBV12-4	TRBJ1-2	TRBD1	CASSSSGTGQYKGYTF
TRBV5-1	TRBJ1-1	.	CASSLSGSGTEAFF
TRBV7-8	TRBJ2-3	TRBD2	CASSPTDLAGGWADTQYF
TRBV19	TRBJ1-1	TRBD1	CASSFRTGRLNTEAFF
TRBV18	TRBJ1-2	.	CASSGDNYGYTF
TRBV11-2	TRBJ1-2	.	CASSLHGQPRGYGYTF
TRBV15	TRBJ2-3	.	CATSIKTAASIHF
TRBV9	TRBJ2-7	.	CASSEAPGSYEQYF
TRBV6-4	TRBJ2-3	TRBD2	CASSQTSGGATDTQYF
TRBV10-3	TRBJ2-3	.	CAITSGGNTDTQYF
TRBV7-6	TRBJ2-1	.	CASSLVWDSYNEQFF